This T cell receptor (beta chain) came from a study of cytomegalovirus exposure and HLA in healthy donors. General study findings and limits: There was a cluster of highly shared sequence variants that was likely a sequencing artifact.

Regarding this clone: The antigen remains unidentified.

Primers: 60 Vbeta forward and 13 Jbeta reverse. Only in-frame clones appear in the TCRdb table, and some are missing; sequencing was by immunoSEQ multiplex PCR. The sample yields 150,000 to 200,000 clones, about 80% seen once. Trimming took off 3 bases at V and 4 bases at J, with 7 bases between the two ends. The CDR3 length is 13 residues. Germline lookup yields CDR1 MNHEY and CDR2 SMNVEV (reference sequence). The chain uses TRBV27 and TRBJ1-5; the D is unclear. Sequenced: PBMCs. The receptor was isolated from a woman in her thirties or forties in good health and CMV-seronegative. The CDR3 sequence is CASSFGRNQPQHF. CDR3 DNA: TGTGCCAGCAGTTTCGGGAGGAATCAGCCCCAGCATTTT.